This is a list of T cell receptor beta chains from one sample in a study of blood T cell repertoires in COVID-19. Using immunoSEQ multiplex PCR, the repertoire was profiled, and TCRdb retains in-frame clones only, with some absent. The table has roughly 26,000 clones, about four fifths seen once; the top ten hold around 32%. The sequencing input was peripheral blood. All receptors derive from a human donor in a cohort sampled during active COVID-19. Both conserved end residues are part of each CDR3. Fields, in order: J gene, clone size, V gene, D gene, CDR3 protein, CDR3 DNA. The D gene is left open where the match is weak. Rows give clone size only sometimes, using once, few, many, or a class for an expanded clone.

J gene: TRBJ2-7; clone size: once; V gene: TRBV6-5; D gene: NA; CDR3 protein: CASSYTDNHYEQYF; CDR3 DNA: TGTGCCAGCAGTTACACAGACAACCACTACGAGCAGTACTTC
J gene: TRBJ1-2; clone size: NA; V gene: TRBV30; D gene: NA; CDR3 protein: CAWSVGVGLGHTF; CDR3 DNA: TGTGCCTGGAGTGTAGGAGTCGGACTTGGACACACCTTC
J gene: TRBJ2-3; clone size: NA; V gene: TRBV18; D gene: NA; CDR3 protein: CASSPLGSTGGDTQYF; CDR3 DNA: TGTGCCAGCTCACCCCTCGGCTCGACCGGGGGAGATACGCAGTATTTT
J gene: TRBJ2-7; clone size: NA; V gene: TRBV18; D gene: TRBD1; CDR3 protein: CASSPRTGQGGYEQYF; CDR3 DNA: TGTGCCAGCTCACCAAGAACGGGACAGGGAGGATACGAGCAGTACTTC
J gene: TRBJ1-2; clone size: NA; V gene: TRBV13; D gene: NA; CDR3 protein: CASSLGLVRGYTF; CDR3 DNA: TGTGCCAGCAGCTTAGGCCTTGTTAGAGGCTACACCTTC
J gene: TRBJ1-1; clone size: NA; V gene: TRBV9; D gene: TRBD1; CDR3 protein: CASSAQGDPNTEAFF; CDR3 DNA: TGTGCCAGCAGCGCACAGGGGGACCCGAACACTGAAGCTTTCTTT
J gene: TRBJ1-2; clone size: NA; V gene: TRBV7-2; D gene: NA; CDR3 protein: CASSRTLQGGYTF; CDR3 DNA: TGTGCCAGCAGCCGTACTCTCCAGGGAGGCTACACCTTC
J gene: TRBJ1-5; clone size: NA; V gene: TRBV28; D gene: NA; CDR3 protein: CASIKNNQPQHF; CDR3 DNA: TGTGCCAGCATAAAAAACAATCAGCCCCAGCATTTT
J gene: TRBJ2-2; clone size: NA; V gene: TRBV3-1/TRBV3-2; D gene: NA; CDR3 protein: CASSQGRGRTGELFF; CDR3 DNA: TGTGCCAGCAGCCAAGGGAGGGGGCGGACCGGGGAGCTGTTTTTT
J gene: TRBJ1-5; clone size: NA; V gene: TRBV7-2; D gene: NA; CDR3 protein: CASSLSRGSNQPQHF; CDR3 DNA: TGTGCCAGCAGCTTATCGCGAGGGAGCAATCAGCCCCAGCATTTT
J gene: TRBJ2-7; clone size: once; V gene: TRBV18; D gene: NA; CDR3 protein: CASSPQVDKSEQYF; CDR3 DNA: TGTGCCAGCTCACCGCAGGTGGACAAATCCGAGCAGTACTTC
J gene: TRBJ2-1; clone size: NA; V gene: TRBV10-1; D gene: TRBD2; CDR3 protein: CASTLRYCSGRLNEQFF; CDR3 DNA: TGCGCCAGCACCCTGAGATATTGCAGCGGGAGGTTGAATGAGCAGTTCTTC
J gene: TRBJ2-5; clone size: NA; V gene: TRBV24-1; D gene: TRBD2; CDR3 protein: CATSDFGGSFQETQYF; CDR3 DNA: TGTGCCACCAGTGATTTTGGCGGGAGCTTCCAAGAGACCCAGTACTTC
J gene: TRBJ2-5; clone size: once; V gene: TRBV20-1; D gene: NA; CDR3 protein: CSPGPGAQYF; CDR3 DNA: TGCAGTCCCGGGCCCGGGGCCCAGTACTTC
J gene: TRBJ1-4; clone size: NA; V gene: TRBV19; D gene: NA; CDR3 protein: CASSIDEPGELFF; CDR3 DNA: TGTGCCAGTAGTATAGATGAGCCGGGGGAACTGTTTTTT
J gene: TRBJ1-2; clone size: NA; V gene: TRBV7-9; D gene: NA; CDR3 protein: CASSPSGRDTGYTF; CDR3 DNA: TGTGCCAGCAGCCCTAGTGGGAGGGATACAGGCTACACCTTC
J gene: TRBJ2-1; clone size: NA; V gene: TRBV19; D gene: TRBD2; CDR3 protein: CASRTTTSSPSYNEQFF; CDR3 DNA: TGTGCCAGTAGGACAACGACTAGCAGCCCCTCCTACAATGAGCAGTTCTTC
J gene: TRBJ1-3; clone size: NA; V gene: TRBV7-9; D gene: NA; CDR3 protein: CASSQILSTANSGNTIYF; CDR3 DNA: TGTGCCAGCAGCCAGATTCTGTCGACAGCAAACTCTGGAAACACCATATATTTT
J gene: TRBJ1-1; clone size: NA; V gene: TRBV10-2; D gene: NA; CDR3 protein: CASSTANTEAFF; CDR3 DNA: TGCGCCAGCAGCACAGCGAACACTGAAGCTTTCTTT
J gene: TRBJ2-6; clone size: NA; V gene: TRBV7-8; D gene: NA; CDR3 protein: CAGASGANVLTF; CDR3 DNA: TGTGCCGGGGCCTCTGGGGCCAACGTCCTGACTTTC
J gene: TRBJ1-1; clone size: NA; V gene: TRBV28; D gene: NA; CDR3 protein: CASLTGGSTEAFF; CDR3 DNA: TGTGCCAGCCTTACAGGAGGGTCCACTGAAGCTTTCTTT
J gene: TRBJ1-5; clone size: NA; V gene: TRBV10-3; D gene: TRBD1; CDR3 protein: CAISDSGGQGNQPQHF; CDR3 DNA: TGTGCCATCAGTGACTCTGGGGGACAGGGGAATCAGCCCCAGCATTTT
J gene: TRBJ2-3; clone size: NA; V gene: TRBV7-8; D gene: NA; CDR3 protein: CASSLADFTDTQYF; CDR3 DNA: TGTGCCAGCAGCTTAGCGGACTTCACAGATACGCAGTATTTT
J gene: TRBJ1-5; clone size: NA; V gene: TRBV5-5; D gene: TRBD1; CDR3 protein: CASSHGQGGNQPQHF; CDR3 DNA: TGTGCCAGCAGCCACGGACAGGGCGGCAATCAGCCCCAGCATTTT
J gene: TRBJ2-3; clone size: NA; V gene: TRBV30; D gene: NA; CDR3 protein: CAWTRGLPPDTQYF; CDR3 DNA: TGTGCCTGGACTAGGGGACTCCCCCCAGATACGCAGTATTTT
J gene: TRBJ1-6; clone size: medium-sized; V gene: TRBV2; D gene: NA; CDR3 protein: CASSGSLAWGSPLHF; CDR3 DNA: TGTGCCAGCAGTGGTTCCCTAGCCTGGGGTTCACCCCTCCACTTT
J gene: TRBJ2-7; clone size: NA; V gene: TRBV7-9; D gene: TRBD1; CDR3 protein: CASSDRDRGSYEQYF; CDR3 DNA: TGTGCCAGCAGTGACCGGGACAGGGGTTCATACGAGCAGTACTTC
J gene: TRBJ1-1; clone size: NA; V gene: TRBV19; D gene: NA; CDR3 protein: CASSIDLGAVPTEAFF; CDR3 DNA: TGTGCCAGTAGTATAGACCTAGGGGCAGTCCCCACTGAAGCTTTCTTT
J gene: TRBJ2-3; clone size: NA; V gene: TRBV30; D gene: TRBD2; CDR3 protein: CAWVLAGNTDTQYF; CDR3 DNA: TGTGCCTGGGTTTTAGCGGGGAACACAGATACGCAGTATTTT
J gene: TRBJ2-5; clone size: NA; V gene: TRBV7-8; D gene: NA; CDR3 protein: CASSLRLGGTQYF; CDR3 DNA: TGTGCCAGCAGCTTAAGACTAGGCGGGACCCAGTACTTC
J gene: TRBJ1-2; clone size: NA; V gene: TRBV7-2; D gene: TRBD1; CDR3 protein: CASSSSTGTGRIYGYTF; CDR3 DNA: TGTGCCAGCAGCTCAAGCACCGGGACAGGGAGGATCTATGGCTACACCTTC
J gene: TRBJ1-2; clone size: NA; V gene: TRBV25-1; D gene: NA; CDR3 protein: CASSDGGYSYGYTF; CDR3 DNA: TGTGCCAGCAGTGACGGGGGATACTCCTATGGCTACACCTTC
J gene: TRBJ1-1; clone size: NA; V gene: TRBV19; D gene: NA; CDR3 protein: CASSPGLEHTEAFF; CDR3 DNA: TGTGCCAGTAGTCCGGGTCTCGAACACACTGAAGCTTTCTTT
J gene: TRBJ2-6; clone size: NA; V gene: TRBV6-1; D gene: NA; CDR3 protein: CASSGPGLPSGANVLTF; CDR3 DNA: TGTGCCAGCAGTGGACCGGGACTCCCCTCTGGGGCCAACGTCCTGACTTTC
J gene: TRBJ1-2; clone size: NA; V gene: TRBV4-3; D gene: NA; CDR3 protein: CASSRGHNYGYTF; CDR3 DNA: TGCGCCAGCAGCCGGGGACATAACTATGGCTACACCTTC
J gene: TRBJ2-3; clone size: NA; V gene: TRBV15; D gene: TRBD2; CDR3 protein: CATSKASGVRTDTQYF; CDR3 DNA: TGTGCCACCAGCAAAGCTAGCGGGGTTCGCACAGATACGCAGTATTTT
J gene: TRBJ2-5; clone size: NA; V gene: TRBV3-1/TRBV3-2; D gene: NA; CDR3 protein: CASSQDLQVQKTQYF; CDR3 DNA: TGTGCCAGCAGCCAAGATCTCCAAGTACAGAAGACCCAGTACTTC
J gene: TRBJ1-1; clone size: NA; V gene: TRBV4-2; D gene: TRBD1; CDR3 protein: CASSQGLQGKGAEAFF; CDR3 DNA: TGTGCCAGCAGCCAAGGTTTACAGGGGAAAGGGGCTGAAGCTTTCTTT
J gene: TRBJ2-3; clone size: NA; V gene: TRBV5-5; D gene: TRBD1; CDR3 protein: CASSFGEQGTDTQYF; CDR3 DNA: TGTGCCAGCAGCTTCGGGGAACAGGGGACAGATACGCAGTATTTT
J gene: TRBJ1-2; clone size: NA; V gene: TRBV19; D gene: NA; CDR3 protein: CASTPTGLFHGYTF; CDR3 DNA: TGTGCCAGTACCCCTACAGGGTTGTTTCATGGCTACACCTTC
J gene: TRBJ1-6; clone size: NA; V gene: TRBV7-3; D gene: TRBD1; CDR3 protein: CASSLQGQGASPLHF; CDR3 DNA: TGTGCCAGCAGCTTGCAAGGACAGGGGGCTTCACCCCTCCACTTT
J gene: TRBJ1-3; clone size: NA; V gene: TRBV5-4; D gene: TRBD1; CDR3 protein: CASSSQGAAGNTIYF; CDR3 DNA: TGTGCCAGCAGCTCTCAGGGGGCTGCTGGAAACACCATATATTTT